This T cell receptor (beta chain) was captured in a study of metastatic and nonmetastatic thyroid tumors. For the study at large: Repertoire comparison spanned blood and tumor or nodule tissue of malignant and benign thyroid patients. Study findings and constraints: Within blood and tumor, benign nodules reportedly had significantly lower TCR beta diversity than malignant thyroid tumors did.

The CDR3 totals 13 residues. The germline gives CDR1 DFQATT, CDR2 SNEGSKA (reference sequence). V was clipped by 5 bases and J by 0 bases, with 10 bases between them. Every patient underwent thyroid surgery untreated. In the original analysis: CDR3 differences across clinicopathological groups were used to build a distant-metastasis classifier for papillary thyroid cancer. Using MiXCR, TCRdb re-called clones from the PCR reads. TCRdb, not the original authors, processed these V and J calls. The table includes approximately 16,000 clones, about 26% detected once. By share of the sample, this clone is medium-sized (0.01 to 0.1%). Its antigen is not known.

This chain connects TRBV20-1 to TRBJ1-1; no firm D call. This sequence originates from a male donor with papillary thyroid cancer or a benign thyroid nodule (not recorded which). Some clones in this sample may be carry-over from other donors' samples. The sequencing sample was made of blood. Here the CDR3 reads CSADGRMNTEAFF. The CDR3 DNA reads as TGCAGTGCTGATGGACGGATGAACACTGAAGCTTTCTTT.